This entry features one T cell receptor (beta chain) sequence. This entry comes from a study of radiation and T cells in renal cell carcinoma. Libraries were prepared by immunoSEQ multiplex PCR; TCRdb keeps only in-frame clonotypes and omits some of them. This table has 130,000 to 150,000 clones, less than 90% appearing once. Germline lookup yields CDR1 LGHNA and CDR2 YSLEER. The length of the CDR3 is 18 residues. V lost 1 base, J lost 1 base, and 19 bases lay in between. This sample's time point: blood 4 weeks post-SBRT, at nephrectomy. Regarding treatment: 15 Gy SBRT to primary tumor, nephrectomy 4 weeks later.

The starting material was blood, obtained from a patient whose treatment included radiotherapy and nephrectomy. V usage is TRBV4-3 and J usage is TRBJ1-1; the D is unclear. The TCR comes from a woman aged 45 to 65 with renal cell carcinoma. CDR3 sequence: CASSQVGRRRASNTEAFF. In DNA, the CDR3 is TGCGCCAGCAGCCAAGTCGGCCGGCGGAGGGCCTCGAACACTGAAGCTTTCTTT.